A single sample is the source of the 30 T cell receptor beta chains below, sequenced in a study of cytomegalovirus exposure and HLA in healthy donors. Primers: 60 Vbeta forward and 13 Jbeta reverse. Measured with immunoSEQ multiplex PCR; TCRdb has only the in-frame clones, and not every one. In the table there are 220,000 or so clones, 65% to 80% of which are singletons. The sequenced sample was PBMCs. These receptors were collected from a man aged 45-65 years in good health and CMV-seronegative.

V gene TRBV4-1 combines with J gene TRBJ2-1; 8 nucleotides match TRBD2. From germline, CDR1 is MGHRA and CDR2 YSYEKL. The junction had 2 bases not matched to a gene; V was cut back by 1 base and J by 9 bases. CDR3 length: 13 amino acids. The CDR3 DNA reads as TGCGCCAGCAGCCAAGGCGCGGGGGGTGAGCAGTTCTTC. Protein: CASSQGAGGEQFF.

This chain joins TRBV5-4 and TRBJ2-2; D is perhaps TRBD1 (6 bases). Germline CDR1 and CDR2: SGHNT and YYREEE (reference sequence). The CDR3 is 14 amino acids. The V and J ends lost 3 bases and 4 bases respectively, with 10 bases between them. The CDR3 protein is CASSSGQVTGELFF. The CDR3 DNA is TGTGCCAGCAGCTCGGGACAAGTCACCGGGGAGCTGTTTTTT.

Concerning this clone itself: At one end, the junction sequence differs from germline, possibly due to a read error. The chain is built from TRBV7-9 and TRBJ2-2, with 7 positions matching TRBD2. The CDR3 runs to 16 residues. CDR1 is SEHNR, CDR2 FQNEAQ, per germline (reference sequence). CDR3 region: CASSVLATSNTGKLFF. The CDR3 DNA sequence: TGTGCCAGCAGCGTACTAGCGACTTCGAACACCGGGAAGCTGTTTTTT.

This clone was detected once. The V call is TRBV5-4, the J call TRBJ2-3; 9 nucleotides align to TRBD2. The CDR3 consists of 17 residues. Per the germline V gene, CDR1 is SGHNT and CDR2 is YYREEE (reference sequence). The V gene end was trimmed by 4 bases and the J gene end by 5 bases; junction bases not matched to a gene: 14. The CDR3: CASSQAGSSGSRDTQYF. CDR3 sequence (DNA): TGTGCCAGCAGCCAGGCCGGTAGTAGCGGGAGTAGAGATACGCAGTATTTT.

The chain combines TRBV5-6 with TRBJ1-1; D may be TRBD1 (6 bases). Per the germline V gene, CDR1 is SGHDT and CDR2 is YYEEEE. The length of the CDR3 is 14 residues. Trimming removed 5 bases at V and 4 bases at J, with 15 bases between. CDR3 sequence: CASRLTGEGTEAFF. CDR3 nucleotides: TGTGCCAGCAGGCTGACAGGAGAGGGCACTGAAGCTTTCTTT.

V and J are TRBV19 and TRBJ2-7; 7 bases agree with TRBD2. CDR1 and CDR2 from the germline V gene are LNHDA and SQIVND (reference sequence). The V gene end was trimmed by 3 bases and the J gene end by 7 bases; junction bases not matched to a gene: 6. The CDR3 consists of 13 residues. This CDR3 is CASSIRFSGEQYF. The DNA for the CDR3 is TGTGCCAGTAGTATCCGATTTAGCGGGGAGCAGTACTTC.

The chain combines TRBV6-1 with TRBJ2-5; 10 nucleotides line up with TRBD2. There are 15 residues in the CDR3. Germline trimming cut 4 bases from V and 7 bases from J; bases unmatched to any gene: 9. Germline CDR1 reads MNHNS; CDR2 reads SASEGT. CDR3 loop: CASSGGLAFIGTQYF. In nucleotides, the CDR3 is TGTGCCAGCAGTGGGGGACTAGCGTTTATTGGGACCCAGTACTTC.

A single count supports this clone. This chain's CDR3 is CASNPGQGRGYTF. The CDR3 DNA is TGTGCCAGCAACCCGGGACAGGGTCGCGGCTACACCTTC. The chain uses TRBV28 and TRBJ1-2; the match to TRBD1 covers 9 bases. This CDR3 comprises 13 residues. Per the germline V gene, CDR1 is MDHEN and CDR2 is SYDVKM. J lost 8 bases, V lost 7 bases, and 8 bases had no gene match.

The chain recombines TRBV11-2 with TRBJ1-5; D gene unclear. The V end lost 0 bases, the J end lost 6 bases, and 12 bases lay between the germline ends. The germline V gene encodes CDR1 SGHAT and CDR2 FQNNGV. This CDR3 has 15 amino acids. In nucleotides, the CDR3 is TGTGCCAGCAGCTTAGAGGGCAGGCGGGGTCAGCCCCAGCATTTT. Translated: CASSLEGRRGQPQHF.

CDR3 region: CASSLELGDEQYF. The CDR3 bases are TGTGCCAGCAGCTTAGAACTAGGCGACGAGCAGTACTTC. The chain recombines TRBV7-9 with TRBJ2-7, with D possibly matching TRBD2 (5 bases). The CDR3 extends over 13 amino acids. Germline CDR1 and CDR2: SEHNR and FQNEAQ (reference sequence). The V gene lost 1 base and the J gene lost 5 bases, with 9 bases spanning the gap.

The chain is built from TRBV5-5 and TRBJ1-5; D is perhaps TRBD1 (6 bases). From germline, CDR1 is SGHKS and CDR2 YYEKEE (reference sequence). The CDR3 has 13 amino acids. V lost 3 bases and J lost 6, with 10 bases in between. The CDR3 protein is CASSSGTSQPQHF. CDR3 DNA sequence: TGTGCCAGCAGCTCCGGGACAAGTCAGCCCCAGCATTTT.

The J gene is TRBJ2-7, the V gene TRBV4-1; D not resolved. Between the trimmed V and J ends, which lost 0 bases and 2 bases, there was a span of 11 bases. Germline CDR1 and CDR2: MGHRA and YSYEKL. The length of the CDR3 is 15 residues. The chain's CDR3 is CASSQELPSPYEQYF. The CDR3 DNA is TGCGCCAGCAGCCAAGAACTACCCAGTCCCTACGAGCAGTACTTC.

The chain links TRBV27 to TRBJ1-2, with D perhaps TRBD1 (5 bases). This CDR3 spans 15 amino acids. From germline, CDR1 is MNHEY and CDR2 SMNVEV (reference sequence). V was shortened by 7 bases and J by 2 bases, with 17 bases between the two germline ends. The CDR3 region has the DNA TGTGCCAGCACTCTCTTTCGGGGGGGAAACTATGGCTACACCTTC. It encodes CASTLFRGGNYGYTF.

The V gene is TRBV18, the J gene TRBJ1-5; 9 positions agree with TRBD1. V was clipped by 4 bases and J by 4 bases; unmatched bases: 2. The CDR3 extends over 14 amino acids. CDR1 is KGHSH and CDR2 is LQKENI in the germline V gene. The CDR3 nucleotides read TGTGCCAGCTCACAGACAGGGGGTAATCAGCCCCAGCATTTT. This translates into CASSQTGGNQPQHF.

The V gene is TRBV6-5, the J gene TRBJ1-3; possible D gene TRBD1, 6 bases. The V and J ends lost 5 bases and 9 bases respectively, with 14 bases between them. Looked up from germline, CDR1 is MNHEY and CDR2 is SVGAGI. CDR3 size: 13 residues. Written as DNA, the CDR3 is TGTGCCAGCAGTCCGGGACACCGGCGCACCATATATTTT. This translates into CASSPGHRRTIYF.

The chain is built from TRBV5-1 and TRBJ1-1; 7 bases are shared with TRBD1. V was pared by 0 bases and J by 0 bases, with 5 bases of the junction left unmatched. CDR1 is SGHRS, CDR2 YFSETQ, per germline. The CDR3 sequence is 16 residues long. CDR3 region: CASSLGSGGMNTEAFF. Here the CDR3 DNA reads TGCGCCAGCAGCTTGGGGTCAGGGGGGATGAACACTGAAGCTTTCTTT.

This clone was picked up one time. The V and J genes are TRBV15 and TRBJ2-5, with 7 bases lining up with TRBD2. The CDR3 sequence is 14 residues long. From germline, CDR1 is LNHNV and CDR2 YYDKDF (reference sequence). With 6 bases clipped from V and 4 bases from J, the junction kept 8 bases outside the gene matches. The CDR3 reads CATSRLGGIETQYF. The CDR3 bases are TGTGCCACCAGTCGGTTGGGGGGGATAGAGACCCAGTACTTC. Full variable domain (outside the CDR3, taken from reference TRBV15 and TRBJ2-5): DAMVIQNPRYQVTQFGKPVTLSCSQTLNHNVMYWYQQKSSQAPKLLFHYYDKDFNNEADTPDNFQSRRPNTSFCFLDIRSPGLGDTAMYLCATSRLGGIETQYFGPGTRLLVL.

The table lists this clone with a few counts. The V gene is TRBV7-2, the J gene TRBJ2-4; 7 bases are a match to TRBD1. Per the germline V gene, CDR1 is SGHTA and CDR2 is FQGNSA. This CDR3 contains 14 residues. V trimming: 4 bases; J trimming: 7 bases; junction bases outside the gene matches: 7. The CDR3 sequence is CASSSHRGRNIQYF. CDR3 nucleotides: TGTGCCAGCAGCTCTCACAGGGGACGGAACATTCAGTACTTC.

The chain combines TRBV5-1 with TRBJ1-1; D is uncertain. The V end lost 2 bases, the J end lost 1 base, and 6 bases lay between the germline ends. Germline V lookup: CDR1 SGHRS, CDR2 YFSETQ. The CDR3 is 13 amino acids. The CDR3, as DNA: TGCGCCAGCAGCTTTCAGGAGAACACTGAAGCTTTCTTT. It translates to CASSFQENTEAFF.

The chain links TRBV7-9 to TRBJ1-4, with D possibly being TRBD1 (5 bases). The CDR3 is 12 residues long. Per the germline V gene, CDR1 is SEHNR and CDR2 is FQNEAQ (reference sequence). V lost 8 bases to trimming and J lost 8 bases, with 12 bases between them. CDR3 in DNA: TGTGCCAGCGGCAGGCGGGGGGAAAAACTGTTTTTT. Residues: CASGRRGEKLFF. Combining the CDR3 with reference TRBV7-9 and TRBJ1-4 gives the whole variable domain DTGVSQNPRHKITKRGQNVTFRCDPISEHNRLYWYRQTLGQGPEFLTYFQNEAQLEKSRLLSDRFSAERPKGSFSTLEIQRTEQGDSAMYLCASGRRGEKLFFGSGTQLSVL.

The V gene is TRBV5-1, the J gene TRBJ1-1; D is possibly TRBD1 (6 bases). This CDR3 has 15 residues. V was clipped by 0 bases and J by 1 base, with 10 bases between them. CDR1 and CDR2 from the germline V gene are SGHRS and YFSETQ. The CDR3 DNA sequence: TGCGCCAGCAGCTTGGTGCGGGGGGCGAACACTGAAGCTTTCTTT. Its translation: CASSLVRGANTEAFF.

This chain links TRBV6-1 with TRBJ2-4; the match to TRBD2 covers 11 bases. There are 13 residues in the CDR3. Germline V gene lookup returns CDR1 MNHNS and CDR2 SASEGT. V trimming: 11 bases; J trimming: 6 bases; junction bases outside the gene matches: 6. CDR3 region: CALTSGNLNIQYF. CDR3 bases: TGTGCCTTGACTAGCGGGAATCTAAACATTCAGTACTTC.

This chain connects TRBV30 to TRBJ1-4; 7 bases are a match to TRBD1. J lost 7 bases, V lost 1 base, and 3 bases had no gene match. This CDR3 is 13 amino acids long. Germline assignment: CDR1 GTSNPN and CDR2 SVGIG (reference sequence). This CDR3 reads CAWSEGAPEKLFF. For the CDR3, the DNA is TGTGCCTGGAGTGAGGGGGCCCCTGAAAAACTGTTTTTT.

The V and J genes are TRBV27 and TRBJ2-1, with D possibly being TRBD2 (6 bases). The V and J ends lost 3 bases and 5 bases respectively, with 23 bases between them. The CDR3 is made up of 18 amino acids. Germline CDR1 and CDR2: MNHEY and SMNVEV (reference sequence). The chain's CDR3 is CASSFRAPGLGGHNEQFF. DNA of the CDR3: TGTGCCAGCAGTTTCCGCGCACCGGGACTGGGAGGTCACAATGAGCAGTTCTTC.

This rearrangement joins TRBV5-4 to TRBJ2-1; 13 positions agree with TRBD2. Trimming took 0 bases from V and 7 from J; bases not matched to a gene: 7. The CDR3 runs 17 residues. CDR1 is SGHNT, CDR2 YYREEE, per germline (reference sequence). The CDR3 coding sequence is TGTGCCAGCAGCTTGGGGGGGACTAGCGGGATGGTGAATGAGCAGTTCTTC. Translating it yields CASSLGGTSGMVNEQFF. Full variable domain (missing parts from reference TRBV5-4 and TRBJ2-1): ETGVTQSPTHLIKTRGQQVTLRCSSQSGHNTVSWYQQALGQGPQFIFQYYREEENGRGNFPPRFSGLQFPNYSSELNVNALELDDSALYLCASSLGGTSGMVNEQFFGPGTRLTVL.

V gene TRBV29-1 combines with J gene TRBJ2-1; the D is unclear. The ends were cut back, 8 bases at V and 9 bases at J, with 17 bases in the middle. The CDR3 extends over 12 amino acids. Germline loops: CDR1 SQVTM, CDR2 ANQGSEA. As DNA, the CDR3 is TGCAGCCTGACCTCGTCAGCGCTTGAGCAGTTCTTC. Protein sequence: CSLTSSALEQFF.

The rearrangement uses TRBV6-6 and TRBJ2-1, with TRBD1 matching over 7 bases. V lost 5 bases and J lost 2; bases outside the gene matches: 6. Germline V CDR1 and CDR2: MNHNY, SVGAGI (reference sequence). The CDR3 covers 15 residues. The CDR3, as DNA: TGTGCCAGCAGTCAGATGACAGGGACCTACAATGAGCAGTTCTTC. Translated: CASSQMTGTYNEQFF.

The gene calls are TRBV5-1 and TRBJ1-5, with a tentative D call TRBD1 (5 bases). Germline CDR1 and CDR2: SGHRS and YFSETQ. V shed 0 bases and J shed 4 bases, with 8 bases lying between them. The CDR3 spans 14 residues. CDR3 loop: CASSLEAGNQPQHF. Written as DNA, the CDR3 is TGCGCCAGCAGCTTGGAGGCAGGGAATCAGCCCCAGCATTTT.

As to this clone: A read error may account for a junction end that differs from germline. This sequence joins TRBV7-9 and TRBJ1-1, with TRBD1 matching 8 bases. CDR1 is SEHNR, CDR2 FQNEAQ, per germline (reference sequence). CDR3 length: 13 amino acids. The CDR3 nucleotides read TGTGCCAGCAGCGCCGATTCCCGGACAGGGACCGAATTT. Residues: CASSADSRTGTEF.

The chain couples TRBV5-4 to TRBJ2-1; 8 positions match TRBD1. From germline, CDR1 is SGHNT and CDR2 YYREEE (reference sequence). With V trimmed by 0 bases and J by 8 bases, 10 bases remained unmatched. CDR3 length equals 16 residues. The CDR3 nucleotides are TGTGCCAGCAGCTTGGCGGCAAGGACAGGGTCGTATGAGCAGTTCTTC. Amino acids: CASSLAARTGSYEQFF.